These T cell receptor beta chains were read from a single sample in a study of T cells after yellow fever vaccination. A single record per CDR3 protein comes from TCRdb applying MiXCR to the 5' RACE reads. The sample has some 300,000 distinct CDR3 sequences; about 10% are singletons. Sequencing used CD4+ T cells sorted from PBMCs, obtained 5 days after the yellow fever booster vaccination. The receptors were gathered from a young man who received the YFV17D yellow fever vaccine. Each CDR3 is given with its conserved first and last residue.

TRBV23-1	TRBJ2-5	14	CASKKGTEQETQYF
TRBV20-1	TRBJ1-2	13	CSARDYHDYGYTF
TRBV4-2	TRBJ1-1	12	CASSSRVTEAFF
TRBV6-5	TRBJ2-3	19	CASSYSGLAGGPGTDTQYF
TRBV19	TRBJ2-2	15	CASSMPGRLAGELFF
TRBV2	TRBJ1-5	16	CASMDRGFSSNQPQHF
TRBV4-1	TRBJ1-2	14	CASSLSTRDGSYTF
TRBV19	TRBJ1-1	16	CASRPWEGSQRIEAFF
TRBV7-2	TRBJ2-5	15	CASSLVGLNRETQYF
TRBV5-1	TRBJ1-1	14	CASSFPGTLTEAFF
TRBV6-2/TRBV6-3	TRBJ2-1	13	CASSYRVENEQFF
TRBV5-1	TRBJ1-4	12	CASSLENEKLFF
TRBV28	TRBJ1-2	16	CASSPLQTGGVYGYTF
TRBV20-1	TRBJ2-3	12	CSRGSGTDTQYF
TRBV5-1	TRBJ2-5	16	CASSPGLAGGGETQYF
TRBV6-5	TRBJ1-2	14	CASKRTGGDYGYTF
TRBV9	TRBJ2-1	15	CASSGLAGGHNEQFF
TRBV4-2	TRBJ1-6	17	CASSQELYQGWHSPLHF
TRBV7-2	TRBJ2-1	13	CASSLVENYELFF
TRBV3-1	TRBJ1-6	16	CASSRGTGVRNSPLHF
TRBV6-2/TRBV6-3	TRBJ2-1	15	CASRTSGFLLNEQFF
TRBV20-1	TRBJ2-5	14	CSARDLAVQETQYF
TRBV12-3/TRBV12-4	TRBJ2-3	15	CASSLEHSSTDTQYF
TRBV7-9	TRBJ2-1	8	CASSPEFF
TRBV20-1	TRBJ1-2	13	CSARLAGELGYTF
TRBV30	TRBJ2-1	16	CAWSETSGGTYNEQFF